This T cell receptor beta chain was captured in a study of CD8+ T cells in alopecia areata. General study results and limits: Normal skin's resident alphabeta T cells are sequenced alongside lesional scalp T cells.

Investigators isolated RNA and reverse transcribed it into cDNA to act as the sequencing template. Libraries were prepared by immunoSEQ multiplex PCR; TCRdb keeps only in-frame clonotypes and omits some of them. The table has over 95,000 clones, around 55% seen once. A few counts support this clone. As yet, its antigen is unknown. Noted treatment: oral pan-JAK inhibitor, 5-10 mg twice daily. The CDR3 extends over 13 amino acids. CDR1 is SGHDT and CDR2 is YYEEEE in the germline V gene. V lost 3 bases to trimming and J lost 5 bases, with 8 bases between them. Sequencing was performed on CD8+ T cells sorted from blood, taken at week 4, from a patient treated with tofacitinib. The receptor was isolated from a human donor with alopecia areata. The chain links TRBV5-6 to TRBJ2-2; a weak D match, TRBD2 (5 bases). The DNA of the CDR3 is TGTGCCAGCAGCTCACGGGGAACCGGGGAGCTGTTTTTT. This translates into CASSSRGTGELFF.